In this sample, the clone carrying this T cell receptor (beta chain) turned up a few times. Germline lookup yields CDR1 MGHDK and CDR2 SYGVNS. The CDR3 is 12 amino acids. V dropped 4 bases and J dropped 1 base, with 4 bases sitting between them. Tumor or blood genomic DNA was sequenced, with inputs of about 616 ng to 6,004 ng. This sample was included in a study of T cells in tumors after PD-1 blockade. As for the study in general: Some patients also took daily vismodegib 150 mg during anti-PD-1 treatment.

Libraries were prepared by immunoSEQ multiplex PCR; TCRdb keeps only in-frame clonotypes and omits some of them. In the table there are 30,000 to 40,000 clones, over 75% of which are singletons. This sample comprised PBMCs, obtained before anti-PD-1 treatment. This receptor was identified in a human donor with basal cell carcinoma. The genes are TRBV25-1 and TRBJ1-1; the D is unclear. The CDR3 sequence is CASSGGNTEAFF. CDR3 coding DNA: TGTGCCAGCAGTGGGGGGAACACTGAAGCTTTCTTT.